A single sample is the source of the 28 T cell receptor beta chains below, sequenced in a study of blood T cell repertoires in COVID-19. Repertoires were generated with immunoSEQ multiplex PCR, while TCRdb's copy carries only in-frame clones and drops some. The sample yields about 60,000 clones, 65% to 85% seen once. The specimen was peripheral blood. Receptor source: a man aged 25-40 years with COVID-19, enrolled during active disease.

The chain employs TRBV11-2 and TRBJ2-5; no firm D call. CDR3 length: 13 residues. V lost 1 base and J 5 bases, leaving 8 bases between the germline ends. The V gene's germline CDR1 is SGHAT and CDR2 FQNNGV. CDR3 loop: CASSLVSLETQYF. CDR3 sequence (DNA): TGTGCCAGCAGCTTAGTAAGCCTGGAGACCCAGTACTTC.

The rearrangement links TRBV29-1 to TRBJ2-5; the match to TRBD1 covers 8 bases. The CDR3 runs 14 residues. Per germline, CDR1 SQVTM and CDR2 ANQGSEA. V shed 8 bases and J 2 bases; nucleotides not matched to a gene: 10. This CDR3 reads CSSNGQGGQETQYF. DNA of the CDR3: TGCAGCTCGAACGGACAGGGCGGGCAAGAGACCCAGTACTTC.

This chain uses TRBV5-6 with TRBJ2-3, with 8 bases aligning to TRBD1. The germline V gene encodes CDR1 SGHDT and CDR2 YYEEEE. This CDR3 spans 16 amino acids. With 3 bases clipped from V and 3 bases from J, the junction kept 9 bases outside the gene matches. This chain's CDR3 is CASSWGAGTGTDTQYF. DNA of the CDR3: TGTGCCAGCAGCTGGGGGGCCGGGACAGGAACAGATACGCAGTATTTT. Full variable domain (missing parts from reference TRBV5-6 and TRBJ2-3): DAGVTQSPTHLIKTRGQQVTLRCSPKSGHDTVSWYQQALGQGPQFIFQYYEEEERQRGNFPDRFSGHQFPNYSSELNVNALLLGDSALYLCASSWGAGTGTDTQYFGPGTRLTVL.

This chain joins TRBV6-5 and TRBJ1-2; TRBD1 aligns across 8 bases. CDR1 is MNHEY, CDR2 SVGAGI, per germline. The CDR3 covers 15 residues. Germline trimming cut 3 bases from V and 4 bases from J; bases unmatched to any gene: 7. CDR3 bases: TGTGCCAGCAGTTATGGCAGGGGGCGCGGCTATGGCTACACCTTC. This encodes CASSYGRGRGYGYTF.

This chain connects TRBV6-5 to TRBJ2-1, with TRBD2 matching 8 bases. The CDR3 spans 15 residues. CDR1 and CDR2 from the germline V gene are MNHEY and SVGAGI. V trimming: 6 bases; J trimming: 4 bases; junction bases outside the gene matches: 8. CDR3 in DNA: TGTGCCAGCAGGACCACTAGCGGTGGATACAATGAGCAGTTCTTC. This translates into CASRTTSGGYNEQFF.

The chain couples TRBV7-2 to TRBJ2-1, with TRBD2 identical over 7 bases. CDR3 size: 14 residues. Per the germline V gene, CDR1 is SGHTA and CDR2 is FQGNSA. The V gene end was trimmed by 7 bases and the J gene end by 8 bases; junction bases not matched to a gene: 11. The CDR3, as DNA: TGTGCCAGCACCCAGGCGGGAGTCCGCGATGAGCAGTTCTTC. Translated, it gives CASTQAGVRDEQFF.

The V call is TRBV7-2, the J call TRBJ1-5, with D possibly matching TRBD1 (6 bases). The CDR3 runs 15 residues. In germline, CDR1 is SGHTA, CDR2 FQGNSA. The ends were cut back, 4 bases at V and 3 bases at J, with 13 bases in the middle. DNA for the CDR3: TGTGCCAGCAGCTACACAGGGTTAAACAATCAGCCCCAGCATTTT. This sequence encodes CASSYTGLNNQPQHF.

CDR3 residues: CASSIDWGQTNYGYTF. The CDR3 DNA reads as TGTGCCAGTAGTATCGACTGGGGACAGACAAACTATGGCTACACCTTC. The chain employs TRBV19 and TRBJ1-2; 7 bases are shared with TRBD1. This CDR3 is built from 16 residues. V shed 3 bases and J 2 bases; nucleotides not matched to a gene: 9. Germline V lookup: CDR1 LNHDA, CDR2 SQIVND (reference sequence).

In nucleotides, the CDR3 is TGTGCCAGCAGCTTCGGGACAGTGGGTAACTATGGCTACACCTTC. It encodes CASSFGTVGNYGYTF. The rearrangement links TRBV5-5 to TRBJ1-2; 7 positions match TRBD1. This CDR3 has 15 amino acids. After removal of 2 bases from V and 1 base from J, the junction contained 5 bases not matched to a gene. The germline gives CDR1 SGHKS, CDR2 YYEKEE (reference sequence).

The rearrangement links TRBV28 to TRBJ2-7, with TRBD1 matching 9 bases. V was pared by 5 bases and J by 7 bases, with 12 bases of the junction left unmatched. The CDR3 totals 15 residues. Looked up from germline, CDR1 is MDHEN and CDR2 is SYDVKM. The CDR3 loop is CASSPTGTGSEEQYF. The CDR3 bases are TGTGCCAGCAGTCCCACCGGGACAGGGTCGGAGGAGCAGTACTTC. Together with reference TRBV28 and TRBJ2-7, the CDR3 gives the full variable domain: DVKVTQSSRYLVKRTGEKVFLECVQDMDHENMFWYRQDPGLGLRLIYFSYDVKMKEKGDIPEGYSVSREKKERFSLILESASTNQTSMYLCASSPTGTGSEEQYFGPGTRLTVT.

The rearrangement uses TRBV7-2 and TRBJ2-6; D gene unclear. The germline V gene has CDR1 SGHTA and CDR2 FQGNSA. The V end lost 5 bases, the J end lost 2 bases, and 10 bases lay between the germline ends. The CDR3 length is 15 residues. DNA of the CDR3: TGTGCCAGCAGCCCCCAGGCAACTGGGGCCAACGTCCTGACTTTC. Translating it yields CASSPQATGANVLTF.

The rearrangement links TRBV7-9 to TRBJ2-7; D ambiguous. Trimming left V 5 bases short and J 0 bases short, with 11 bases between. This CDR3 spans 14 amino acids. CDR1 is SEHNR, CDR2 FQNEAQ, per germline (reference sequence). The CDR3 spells CASSPDRLSYEQYF. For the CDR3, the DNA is TGTGCCAGCAGCCCCGACCGACTCTCCTACGAGCAGTACTTC. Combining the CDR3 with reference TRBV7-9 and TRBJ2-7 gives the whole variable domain DTGVSQNPRHKITKRGQNVTFRCDPISEHNRLYWYRQTLGQGPEFLTYFQNEAQLEKSRLLSDRFSAERPKGSFSTLEIQRTEQGDSAMYLCASSPDRLSYEQYFGPGTRLTVT.

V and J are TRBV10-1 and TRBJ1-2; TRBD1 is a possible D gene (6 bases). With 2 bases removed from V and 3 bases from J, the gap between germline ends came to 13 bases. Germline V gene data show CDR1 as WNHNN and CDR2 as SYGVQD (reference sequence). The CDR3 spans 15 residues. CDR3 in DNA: TGCGCCAGCAGTGAGCCCGACAGGTCCTACTATGGCTACACCTTC. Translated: CASSEPDRSYYGYTF.

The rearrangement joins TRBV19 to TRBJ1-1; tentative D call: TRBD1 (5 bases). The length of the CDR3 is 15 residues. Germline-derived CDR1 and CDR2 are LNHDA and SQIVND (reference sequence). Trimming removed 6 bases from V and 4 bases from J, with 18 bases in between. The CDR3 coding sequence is TGTGCCAGTAGCACGGCCTGGGGGGTTGGCACTGAAGCTTTCTTT. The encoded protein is CASSTAWGVGTEAFF.

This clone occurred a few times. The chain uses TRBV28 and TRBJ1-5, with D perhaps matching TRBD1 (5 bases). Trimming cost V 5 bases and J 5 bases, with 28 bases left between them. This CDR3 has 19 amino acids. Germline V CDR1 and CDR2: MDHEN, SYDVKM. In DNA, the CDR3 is TGTGCCAGCAGTCGAATACTTTACAAGTTGGGGCATCGTGATCAGCCCCAGCATTTT. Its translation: CASSRILYKLGHRDQPQHF.

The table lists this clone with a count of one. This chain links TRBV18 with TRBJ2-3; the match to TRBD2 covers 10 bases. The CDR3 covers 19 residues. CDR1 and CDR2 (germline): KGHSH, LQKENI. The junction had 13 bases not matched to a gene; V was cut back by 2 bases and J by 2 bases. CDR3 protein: CASSPGGLAGDAFTDTQYF. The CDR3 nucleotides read TGTGCCAGCTCACCAGGTGGGCTAGCGGGAGACGCTTTCACAGATACGCAGTATTTT.

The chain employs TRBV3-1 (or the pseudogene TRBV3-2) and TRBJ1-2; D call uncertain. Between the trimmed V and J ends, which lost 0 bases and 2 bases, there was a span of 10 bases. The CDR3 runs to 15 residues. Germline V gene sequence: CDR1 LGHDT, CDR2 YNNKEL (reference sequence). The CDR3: CASSQEVRRNYGYTF. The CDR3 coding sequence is TGTGCCAGCAGCCAAGAAGTCAGGAGGAACTATGGCTACACCTTC.

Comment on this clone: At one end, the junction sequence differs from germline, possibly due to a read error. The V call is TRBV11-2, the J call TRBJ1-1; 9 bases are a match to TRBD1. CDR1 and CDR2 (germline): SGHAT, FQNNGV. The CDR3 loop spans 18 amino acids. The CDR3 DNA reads TGTGCCGGCAGCTCATTGGCGGGGTGGGACAGGGAAGTCCCTGAAGCTTTCTTT. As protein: CAGSSLAGWDREVPEAFF. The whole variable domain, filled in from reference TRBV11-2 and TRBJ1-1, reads EAGVAQSPRYKIIEKRQSVAFWCNPISGHATLYWYQQILGQGPKLLIQFQNNGVVDDSQLPKDRFSAERLKGVDSTLKIQPAKLEDSAVYLCAGSSLAGWDREVPEAFFGQGTRLTVV.

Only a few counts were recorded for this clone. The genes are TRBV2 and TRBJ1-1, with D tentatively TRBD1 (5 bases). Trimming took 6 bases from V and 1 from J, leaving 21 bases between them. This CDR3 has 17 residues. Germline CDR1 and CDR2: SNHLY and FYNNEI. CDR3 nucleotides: TGTGCCAGCAGCGATTTTTGGGACTTCCCGCCGAACACTGAAGCTTTCTTT. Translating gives CASSDFWDFPPNTEAFF.

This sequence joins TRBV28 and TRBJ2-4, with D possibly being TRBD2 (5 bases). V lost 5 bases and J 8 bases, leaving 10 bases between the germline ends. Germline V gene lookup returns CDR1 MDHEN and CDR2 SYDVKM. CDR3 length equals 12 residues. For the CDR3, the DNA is TGTGCCAGCAGTCCGGGATGGGACATTCAGTACTTC. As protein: CASSPGWDIQYF. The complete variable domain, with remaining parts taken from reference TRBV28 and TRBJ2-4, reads DVKVTQSSRYLVKRTGEKVFLECVQDMDHENMFWYRQDPGLGLRLIYFSYDVKMKEKGDIPEGYSVSREKKERFSLILESASTNQTSMYLCASSPGWDIQYFGAGTRLSVL.

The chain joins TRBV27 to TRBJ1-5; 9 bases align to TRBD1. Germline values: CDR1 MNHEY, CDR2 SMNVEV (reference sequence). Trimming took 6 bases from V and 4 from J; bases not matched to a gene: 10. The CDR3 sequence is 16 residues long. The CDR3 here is CASRINWDRVNQPQHF. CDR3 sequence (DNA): TGTGCCAGCAGGATAAATTGGGACAGGGTGAATCAGCCCCAGCATTTT.

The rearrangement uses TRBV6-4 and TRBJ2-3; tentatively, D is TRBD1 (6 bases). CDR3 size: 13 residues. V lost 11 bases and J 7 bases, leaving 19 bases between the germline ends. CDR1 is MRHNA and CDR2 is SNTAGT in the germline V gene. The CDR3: CAYQGQSGYTQYF. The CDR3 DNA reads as TGTGCCTACCAGGGACAATCCGGGTATACGCAGTATTTT.

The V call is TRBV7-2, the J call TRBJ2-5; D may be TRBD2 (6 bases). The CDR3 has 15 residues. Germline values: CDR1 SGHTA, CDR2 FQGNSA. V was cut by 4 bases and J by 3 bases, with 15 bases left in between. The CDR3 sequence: CASSSRGSGKETQYF. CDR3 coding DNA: TGTGCCAGCAGCTCTCGGGGTAGCGGCAAAGAGACCCAGTACTTC.

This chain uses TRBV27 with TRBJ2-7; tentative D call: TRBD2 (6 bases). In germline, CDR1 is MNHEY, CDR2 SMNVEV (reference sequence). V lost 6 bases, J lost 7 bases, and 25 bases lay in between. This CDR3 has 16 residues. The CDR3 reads CASSLRTGTPVGEQYF. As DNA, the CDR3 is TGTGCCAGCAGCCTGAGAACCGGGACTCCTGTAGGGGAGCAGTACTTC.

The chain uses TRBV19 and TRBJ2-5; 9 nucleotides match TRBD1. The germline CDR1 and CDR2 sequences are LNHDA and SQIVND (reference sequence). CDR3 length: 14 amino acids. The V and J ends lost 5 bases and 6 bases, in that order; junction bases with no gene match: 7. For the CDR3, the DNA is TGTGCCAGTAGTGCGACAGGGGGGAGAAAGACCCAGTACTTC. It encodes CASSATGGRKTQYF.

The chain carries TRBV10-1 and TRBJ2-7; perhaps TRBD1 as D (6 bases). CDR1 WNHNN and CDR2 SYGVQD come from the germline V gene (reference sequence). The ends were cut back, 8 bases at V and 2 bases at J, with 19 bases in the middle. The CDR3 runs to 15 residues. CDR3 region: CASLKVTGKAYEQYF. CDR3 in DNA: TGCGCCAGCTTAAAGGTGACAGGAAAAGCCTACGAGCAGTACTTC.

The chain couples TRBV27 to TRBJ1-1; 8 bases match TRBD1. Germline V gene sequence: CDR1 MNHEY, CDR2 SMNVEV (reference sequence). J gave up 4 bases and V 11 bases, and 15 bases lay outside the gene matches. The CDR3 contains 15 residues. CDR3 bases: TGTGCCTCCGCGTGGGCAGGGGGCCGGGGCACTGAAGCTTTCTTT. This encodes CASAWAGGRGTEAFF.

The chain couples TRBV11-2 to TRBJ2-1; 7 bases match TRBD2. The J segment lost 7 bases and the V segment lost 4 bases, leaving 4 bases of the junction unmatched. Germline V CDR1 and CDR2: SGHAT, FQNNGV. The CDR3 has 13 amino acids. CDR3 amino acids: CASSSTSQNEQFF. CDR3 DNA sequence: TGTGCCAGCAGCTCGACTAGCCAGAATGAGCAGTTCTTC.